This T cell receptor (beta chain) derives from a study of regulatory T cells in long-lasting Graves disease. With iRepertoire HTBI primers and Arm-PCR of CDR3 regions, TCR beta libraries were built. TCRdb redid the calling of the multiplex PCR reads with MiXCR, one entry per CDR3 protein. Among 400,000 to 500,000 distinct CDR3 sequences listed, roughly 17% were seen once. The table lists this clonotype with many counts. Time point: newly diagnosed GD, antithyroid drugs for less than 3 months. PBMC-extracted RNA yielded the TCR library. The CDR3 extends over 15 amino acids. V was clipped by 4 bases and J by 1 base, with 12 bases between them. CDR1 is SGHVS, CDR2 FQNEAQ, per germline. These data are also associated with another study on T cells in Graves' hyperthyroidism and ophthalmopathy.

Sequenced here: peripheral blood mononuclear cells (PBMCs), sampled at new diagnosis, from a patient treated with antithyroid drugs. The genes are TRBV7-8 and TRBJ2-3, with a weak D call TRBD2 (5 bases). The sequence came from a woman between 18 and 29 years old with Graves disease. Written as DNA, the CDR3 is TGTGCCAGCAGCTATCAAGGACTCGGCACAGATACGCAGTATTTT. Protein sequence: CASSYQGLGTDTQYF.